This is a list of T cell receptor beta chains from one sample in a study of cytomegalovirus exposure and HLA in healthy donors. TCRdb keeps only in-frame clones here, not all; method: immunoSEQ multiplex PCR. The data contain roughly 120,000 clones, approximately 74% of them singletons. The sequenced material came from PBMCs. Receptors were obtained from a middle-aged man in good health and CMV-seropositive. The CDR3 runs from the conserved cysteine through the conserved F or W. Each record gives: clone size, D gene, J gene, V gene, CDR3 protein, CDR3 DNA. A D gene is named only where the DNA matches it firmly. The size entry is marked missing in some rows and otherwise reads once, few, many or a size class.

. | . | TRBJ1-2 | TRBV18 | CASSPAAANYGYTF | TGTGCCAGCTCACCCGCGGCGGCTAACTATGGCTACACCTTC
. | TRBD1 | TRBJ2-6 | TRBV5-1 | CASGPTGGFSGANVLTF | TGCGCCAGCGGGCCGACAGGGGGGTTCTCTGGGGCCAACGTCCTGACTTTC
. | TRBD1 | TRBJ1-2 | TRBV27 | CASSLKTGGYGYTF | TGTGCCAGCAGTTTAAAAACAGGGGGGTACGGCTACACCTTC
. | TRBD1 | TRBJ2-3 | TRBV27 | CASSHRDRSTDTQYF | TGTGCCAGCAGTCACCGGGACAGGAGCACAGATACGCAGTATTTT
. | TRBD2 | TRBJ2-2 | TRBV4-1 | CASSHIGLAGWTGELFF | TGCGCCAGCAGCCATATAGGACTAGCGGGATGGACCGGGGAGCTGTTTTTT
. | TRBD1 | TRBJ1-2 | TRBV14 | CASSHNRDRGKTNYGYTF | TGTGCCAGCAGCCATAACCGGGACAGGGGAAAAACTAACTATGGCTACACCTTC
. | TRBD1 | TRBJ2-7 | TRBV28 | CASLPLGQGFSYEQYF | TGTGCCAGCCTACCCCTGGGACAGGGGTTCTCCTACGAGCAGTACTTC
. | . | TRBJ1-1 | TRBV30 | CAWREVGITEAFF | TGTGCCTGGAGGGAGGTGGGGATCACTGAAGCTTTCTTT
. | TRBD1 | TRBJ1-6 | TRBV4-2 | CASSQGGQEPLHF | TGTGCCAGCAGCCAGGGGGGACAGGAGCCCCTCCACTTT
. | . | TRBJ1-4 | TRBV7-9 | CASSLGIGEKLFF | TGTGCCAGCAGCTTAGGGATCGGGGAAAAACTGTTTTTT
. | TRBD1 | TRBJ1-1 | TRBV10-1 | CASSLTRTGNINTEAFF | TGCGCCAGCAGCCTTACACGGACAGGGAATATTAACACTGAAGCTTTCTTT
. | TRBD1 | TRBJ1-4 | TRBV5-1 | CASSLGQGNEKLFF | TGCGCCAGCAGCTTGGGACAGGGGAATGAAAAACTGTTTTTT
. | . | TRBJ2-4 | TRBV14 | CASSQEFRGIAENIQYF | TGTGCCAGCAGCCAAGAATTTAGAGGGATTGCCGAAAACATTCAGTACTTC
. | . | TRBJ1-2 | TRBV5-4 | CASSSGRGEGYGYTF | TGTGCCAGCAGCTCCGGGCGAGGGGAGGGCTATGGCTACACCTTC
. | . | TRBJ2-7 | TRBV5-1 | CASSLGPSSYEQYF | TGCGCCAGCAGCTTGGGTCCGTCGTCCTACGAGCAGTACTTC
. | TRBD2 | TRBJ2-7 | TRBV19 | CASSTQRELYYEQYF | TGTGCCAGTAGTACACAGCGGGAGCTTTATTACGAGCAGTACTTC
few | . | TRBJ2-7 | TRBV7-9 | CASSRLGDRSYEQYF | TGTGCCAGCAGCCGGTTAGGTGACAGATCCTACGAGCAGTACTTC
. | . | TRBJ2-6 | TRBV6-1 | CASSEGHLSGANVLTF | TGTGCCAGCAGTGAAGGACACCTCTCTGGGGCCAACGTCCTGACTTTC
once | . | TRBJ2-3 | TRBV20-1 | CSVLRPDTQYF | TGCAGTGTCCTGAGGCCAGATACGCAGTATTTT
. | TRBD2 | TRBJ2-5 | TRBV18 | CASSPQRGETQYF | TGTGCCAGCTCACCCCAGCGGGGGGAGACCCAGTACTTC
. | . | TRBJ1-2 | TRBV5-5 | CASSLELYGYTF | TGTGCCAGCAGCTTGGAACTCTATGGCTACACCTTC
. | . | TRBJ2-1 | TRBV4-2 | CASSQDRREQFF | TGTGCCAGCAGCCAAGACCGCCGGGAGCAGTTCTTC
. | . | TRBJ1-2 | TRBV10-2 | CASSEMGDYGYTF | TGCGCCAGCAGTGAGATGGGAGACTATGGCTACACCTTC
. | . | TRBJ1-2 | TRBV5-4 | CASSLDQVRDYGYTF | TGTGCCAGCAGCTTGGATCAGGTCAGGGACTATGGCTACACCTTC
. | TRBD2 | TRBJ2-7 | TRBV5-4 | CASSGSGGEGVYEQYF | TGTGCCAGCAGCGGGAGCGGGGGAGAAGGGGTCTACGAGCAGTACTTC
few | TRBD1 | TRBJ2-2 | TRBV6-5 | CASSYSGTGKLFF | TGTGCCAGCAGCTACAGCGGGACAGGGAAGTTGTTTTTT
few | TRBD1 | TRBJ2-1 | TRBV28 | CATRQGRDKQFF | TGTGCCACCAGACAGGGACGGGACAAGCAGTTCTTC